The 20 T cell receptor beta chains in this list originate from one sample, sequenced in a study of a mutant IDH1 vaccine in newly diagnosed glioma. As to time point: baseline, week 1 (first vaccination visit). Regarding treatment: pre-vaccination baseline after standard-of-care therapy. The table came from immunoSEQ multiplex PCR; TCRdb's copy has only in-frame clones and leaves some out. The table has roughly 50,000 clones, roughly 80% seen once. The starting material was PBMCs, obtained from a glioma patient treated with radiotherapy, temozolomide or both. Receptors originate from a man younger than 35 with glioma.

DNA of the CDR3: TGTGCCTGGAGTGGGAGCGGGAGGGCTACCGGGGAGCTGTTTTTT. Amino acids: CAWSGSGRATGELFF. The V gene is TRBV30, the J gene TRBJ2-2; 10 nucleotides line up with TRBD2. Germline assignment: CDR1 GTSNPN and CDR2 SVGIG (reference sequence). J was trimmed by 5 bases and V by 1 base; bases with no gene match: 4. CDR3 size: 15 residues.

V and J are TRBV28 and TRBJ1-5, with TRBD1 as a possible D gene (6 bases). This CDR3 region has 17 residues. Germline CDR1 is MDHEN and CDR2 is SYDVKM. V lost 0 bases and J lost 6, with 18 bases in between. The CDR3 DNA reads TGTGCCAGCAGTTTATGGACAGGAACGGTGAGGGCTCAGCCCCAGCATTTT. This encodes CASSLWTGTVRAQPQHF.

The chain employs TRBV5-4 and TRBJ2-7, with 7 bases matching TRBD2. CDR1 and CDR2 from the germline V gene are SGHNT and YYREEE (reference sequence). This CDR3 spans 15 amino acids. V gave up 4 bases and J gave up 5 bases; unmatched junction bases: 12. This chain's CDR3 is CASSADWEAGDEQYF. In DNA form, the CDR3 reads TGTGCCAGCAGCGCGGACTGGGAGGCGGGAGACGAGCAGTACTTC.

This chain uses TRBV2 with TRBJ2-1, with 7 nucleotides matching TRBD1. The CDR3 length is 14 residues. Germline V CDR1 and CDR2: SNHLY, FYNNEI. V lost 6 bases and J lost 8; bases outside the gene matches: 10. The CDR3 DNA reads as TGTGCCAGCAGCCAAACAGGGGTTGTCGATGAGCAGTTCTTC. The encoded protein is CASSQTGVVDEQFF.

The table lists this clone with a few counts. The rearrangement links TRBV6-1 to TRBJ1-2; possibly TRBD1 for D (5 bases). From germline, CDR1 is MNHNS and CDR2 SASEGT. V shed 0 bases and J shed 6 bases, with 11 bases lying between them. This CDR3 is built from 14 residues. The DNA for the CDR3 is TGTGCCAGCAGTGAAGCGCTAGAGGGGAATGGCTACACCTTC. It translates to CASSEALEGNGYTF.

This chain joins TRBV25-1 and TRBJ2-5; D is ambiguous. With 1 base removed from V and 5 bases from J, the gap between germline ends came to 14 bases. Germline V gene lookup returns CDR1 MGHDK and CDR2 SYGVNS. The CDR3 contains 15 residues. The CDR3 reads CASSESPAAGETQYF. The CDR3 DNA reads TGTGCCAGCAGTGAATCGCCAGCAGCCGGGGAGACCCAGTACTTC. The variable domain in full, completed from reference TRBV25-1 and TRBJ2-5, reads EADIYQTPRYLVIGTGKKITLECSQTMGHDKMYWYQQDPGMELHLIHYSYGVNSTEKGDLSSESTVSRIRTEHFPLTLESARPSHTSQYLCASSESPAAGETQYFGPGTRLLVL.

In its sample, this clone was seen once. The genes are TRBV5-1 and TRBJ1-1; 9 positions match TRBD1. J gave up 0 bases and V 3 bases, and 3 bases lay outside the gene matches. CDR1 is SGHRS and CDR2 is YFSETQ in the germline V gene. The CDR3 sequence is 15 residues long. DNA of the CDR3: TGCGCCAGCAGCTGGACAGGGGCAATGAACACTGAAGCTTTCTTT. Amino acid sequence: CASSWTGAMNTEAFF. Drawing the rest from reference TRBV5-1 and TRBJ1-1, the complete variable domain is KAGVTQTPRYLIKTRGQQVTLSCSPISGHRSVSWYQQTPGQGLQFLFEYFSETQRNKGNFPGRFSGRQFSNSRSEMNVSTLELGDSALYLCASSWTGAMNTEAFFGQGTRLTVV.

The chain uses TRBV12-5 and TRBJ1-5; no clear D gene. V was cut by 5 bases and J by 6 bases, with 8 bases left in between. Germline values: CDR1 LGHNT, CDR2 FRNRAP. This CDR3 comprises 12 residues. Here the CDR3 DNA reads TGTGCTAGTGGTACCAGTGGTCAGCCCCAGCATTTT. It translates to CASGTSGQPQHF.

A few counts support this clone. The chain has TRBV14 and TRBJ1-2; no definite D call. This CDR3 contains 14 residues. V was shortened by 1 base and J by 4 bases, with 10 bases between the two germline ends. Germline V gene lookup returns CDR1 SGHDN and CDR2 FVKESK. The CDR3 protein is CASSQGAGFYGYTF. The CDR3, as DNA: TGTGCCAGCAGCCAAGGGGCCGGCTTCTATGGCTACACCTTC.

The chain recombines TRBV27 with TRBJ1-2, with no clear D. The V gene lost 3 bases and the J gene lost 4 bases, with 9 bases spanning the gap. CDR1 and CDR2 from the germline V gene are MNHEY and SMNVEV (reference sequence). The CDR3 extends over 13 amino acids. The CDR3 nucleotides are TGTGCCAGCAGTTTTGGCGTGTTCTATGGCTACACCTTC. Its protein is CASSFGVFYGYTF.

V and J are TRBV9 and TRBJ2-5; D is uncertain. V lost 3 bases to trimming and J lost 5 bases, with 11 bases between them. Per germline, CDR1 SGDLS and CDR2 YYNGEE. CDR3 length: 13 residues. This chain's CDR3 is CASSAPPVETQYF. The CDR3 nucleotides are TGTGCCAGCAGCGCCCCCCCTGTGGAGACCCAGTACTTC.

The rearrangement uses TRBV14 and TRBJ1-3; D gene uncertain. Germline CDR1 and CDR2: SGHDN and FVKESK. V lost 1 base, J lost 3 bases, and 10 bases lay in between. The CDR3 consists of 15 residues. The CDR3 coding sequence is TGTGCCAGCAGCCAAGTACGGGGATATGGAAACACCATATATTTT. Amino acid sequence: CASSQVRGYGNTIYF.

The CDR3 region is CASTFGGQNTEAFF. The CDR3 nucleotides are TGCGCCAGCACCTTTGGGGGACAGAACACTGAAGCTTTCTTT. V is TRBV5-1 and J is TRBJ1-1; tentatively, D is TRBD1 (6 bases). This CDR3 has 14 amino acids. CDR1 SGHRS and CDR2 YFSETQ come from the germline V gene. Between the trimmed V and J ends, which lost 6 bases and 1 base, there was a span of 13 bases. Filled out from reference TRBV5-1 and TRBJ1-1, the complete variable domain reads KAGVTQTPRYLIKTRGQQVTLSCSPISGHRSVSWYQQTPGQGLQFLFEYFSETQRNKGNFPGRFSGRQFSNSRSEMNVSTLELGDSALYLCASTFGGQNTEAFFGQGTRLTVV.

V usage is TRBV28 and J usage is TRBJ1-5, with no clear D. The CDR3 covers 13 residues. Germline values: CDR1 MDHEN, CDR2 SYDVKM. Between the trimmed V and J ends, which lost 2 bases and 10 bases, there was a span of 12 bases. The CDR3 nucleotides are TGTGCCAGCAGTTTAGTGGAGACGGCTCCCCAGCATTTT. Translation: CASSLVETAPQHF.

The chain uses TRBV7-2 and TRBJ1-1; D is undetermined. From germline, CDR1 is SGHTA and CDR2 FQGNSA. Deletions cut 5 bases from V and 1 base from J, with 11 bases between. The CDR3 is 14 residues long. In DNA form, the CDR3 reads TGTGCCAGCAGCCCCTACAGAGCGAACACTGAAGCTTTCTTT. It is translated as CASSPYRANTEAFF.

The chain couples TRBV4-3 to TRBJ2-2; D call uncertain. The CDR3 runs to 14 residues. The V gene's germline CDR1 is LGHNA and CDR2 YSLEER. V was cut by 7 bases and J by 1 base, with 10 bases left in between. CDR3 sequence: CASTQSGNTGELFF. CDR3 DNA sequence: TGCGCCAGCACCCAGTCGGGGAACACCGGGGAGCTGTTTTTT.

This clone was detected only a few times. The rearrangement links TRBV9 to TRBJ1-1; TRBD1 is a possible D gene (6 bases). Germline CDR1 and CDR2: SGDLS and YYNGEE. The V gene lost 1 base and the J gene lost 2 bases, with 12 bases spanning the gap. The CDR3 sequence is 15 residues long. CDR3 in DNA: TGTGCCAGCAGCGTAAGGGGGAACAAAAACACTGAAGCTTTCTTT. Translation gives CASSVRGNKNTEAFF.

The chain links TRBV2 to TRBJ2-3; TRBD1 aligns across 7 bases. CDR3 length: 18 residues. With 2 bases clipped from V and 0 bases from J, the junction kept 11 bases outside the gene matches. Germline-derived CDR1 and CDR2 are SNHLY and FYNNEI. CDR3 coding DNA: TGTGCCAGCAGTGAAAGGGGGCCCTATTATGCTAGCACAGATACGCAGTATTTT. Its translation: CASSERGPYYASTDTQYF. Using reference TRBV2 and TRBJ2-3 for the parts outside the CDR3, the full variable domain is EPEVTQTPSHQVTQMGQEVILRCVPISNHLYFYWYRQILGQKVEFLVSFYNNEISEKSEIFDDQFSVERPDGSNFTLKIRSTKLEDSAMYFCASSERGPYYASTDTQYFGPGTRLTVL.

CDR3 in DNA: TGTGCCAGCTCACCAAGGGGCTCCTATAATTCACCCCTCCACTTT. It yields the protein CASSPRGSYNSPLHF. This sequence joins TRBV18 and TRBJ1-6; possibly TRBD1 for D (5 bases). Trimming removed 2 bases at V and 0 bases at J, with 5 bases between. CDR3 length equals 15 residues. Germline CDR1 reads KGHSH; CDR2 reads LQKENI.

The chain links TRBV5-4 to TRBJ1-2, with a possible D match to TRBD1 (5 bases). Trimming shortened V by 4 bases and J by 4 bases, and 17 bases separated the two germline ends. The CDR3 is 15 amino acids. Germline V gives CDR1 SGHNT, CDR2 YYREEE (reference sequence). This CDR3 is CASSPEWGEAYGYTF. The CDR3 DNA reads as TGTGCCAGCAGCCCGGAGTGGGGGGAGGCCTATGGCTACACCTTC. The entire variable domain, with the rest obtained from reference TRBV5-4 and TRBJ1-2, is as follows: ETGVTQSPTHLIKTRGQQVTLRCSSQSGHNTVSWYQQALGQGPQFIFQYYREEENGRGNFPPRFSGLQFPNYSSELNVNALELDDSALYLCASSPEWGEAYGYTFGSGTRLTVV.